This is a list of T cell receptor beta chains from one sample in a study of shared clonotypes between healthy human individuals. The table came from immunoSEQ multiplex PCR; TCRdb's copy has only in-frame clones and leaves some out. The top ten clones hold about 1.5% of a sample with roughly 1,100,000 clones, 65% to 75% of them seen once. Material for sequencing was memory CD4+ T cells sorted from blood. These TCRs come from a man aged 18 to 29 in good health. Each CDR3 is given with its conserved first and last residue. The D gene is left open where the match is weak. A clone size is listed for some rows: how often the clone was seen (once, few, many), or a class if it is expanded.

V	size	D	J	DNA	CDR3
TRBV6-5	NA	NA	TRBJ1-2	TGTGCCAGCAGTTACCTGGGCGGCTACACCTTC	CASSYLGGYTF
TRBV5-8	few	TRBD2	TRBJ2-7	TGTGCCAGCAGCTTCCAGCGGGGGGGGAGTGCGCAGTACTTC	CASSFQRGGSAQYF
TRBV6-5	NA	TRBD2	TRBJ2-3	TGTGCCAGCAAGCGGGGCGATACGCAGTATTTT	CASKRGDTQYF
TRBV2	NA	TRBD2	TRBJ2-3	TGTGCCAGCCTCGGTCGCGGGGGGCAATCAGATACGCAGTATTTT	CASLGRGGQSDTQYF
TRBV7-2	NA	TRBD1	TRBJ1-4	TGTGCCAGCAGCTTAGACAGGGGAAGTGAAAAACTGTTTTTT	CASSLDRGSEKLFF
TRBV2	NA	NA	TRBJ1-2	TGTGCCAGCAGTGAGGACAAGGTTGGGGATGGCTACACCTTC	CASSEDKVGDGYTF
TRBV7-2	NA	TRBD2	TRBJ2-1	TGTGCCAGCAGCGCGGGACTAGCGGAGTACAATGAGCAGTTCTTC	CASSAGLAEYNEQFF
TRBV18	NA	TRBD1	TRBJ2-7	TGTGCCAGCTCACAAGGACAGGGGGGGTACGAGCAGTACTTC	CASSQGQGGYEQYF
TRBV6-5	NA	TRBD1	TRBJ2-1	TGTGCCAGCAGTTACTCGAACAGGGGCTCCTACAATGAGCAGTTCTTC	CASSYSNRGSYNEQFF
TRBV5-1	NA	TRBD1	TRBJ1-2	TGCGCCAGCAGCTTGACAGGGGTGGGCAACTATGGCTACACCTTC	CASSLTGVGNYGYTF
TRBV2	NA	NA	TRBJ1-3	TGTGCCAGCAGCCCATGGGGTGACTCTGGAAACACCATATATTTT	CASSPWGDSGNTIYF
TRBV5-1	NA	NA	TRBJ2-1	TGCGCCAGCAGCTCGACTAACAATGAGCAGTTCTTC	CASSSTNNEQFF
TRBV9	NA	TRBD1	TRBJ2-2	TGTGCCAGCAGCGTAGCTGTGACAGGGTGGGGCACCGGGGAGCTGTTTTTT	CASSVAVTGWGTGELFF
TRBV5-1	few	TRBD2	TRBJ2-3	TGCGCCAGCAGCTCCGGGGGGGCCCTCGGCACAGATACGCAGTATTTT	CASSSGGALGTDTQYF
TRBV7-9	NA	NA	TRBJ2-5	TGTGCCAGCAGCCATTACCGGGGACAACGGGAAGGGGCCCAGTACTTC	CASSHYRGQREGAQYF
TRBV19	many	NA	TRBJ2-2	TGTGCCAGTAGTACAGTTTCCACCGGGGAGCTGTTTTTT	CASSTVSTGELFF
TRBV27	many	NA	TRBJ1-2	TGTGCCAGCAGTTTATCGGGGAACCTTGGTGGTAACTATGGCTACACCTTC	CASSLSGNLGGNYGYTF
TRBV27	NA	NA	TRBJ2-3	TGTGCCAGCCGATCGACGGTCGATACGCAGTATTTT	CASRSTVDTQYF
TRBV9	NA	TRBD2	TRBJ2-2	TGTGCCAGCAGCCCAGGACTAGCGGTCCTAGGCCTTATTAATGACGGGGAGCTGTTTTTT	CASSPGLAVLGLINDGELFF
TRBV11-2	few	NA	TRBJ1-1	TGTGCCAGCAGCTACTACTCCCGGGGTACTGAAGCTTTCTTT	CASSYYSRGTEAFF
TRBV9	NA	NA	TRBJ2-6	TGTGCCAGCAGCTCGCGGGGCTCTGGGGCCAACGTCCTGACTTTC	CASSSRGSGANVLTF
TRBV5-5	once	NA	TRBJ2-3	TGTGCCAGCAGCAAGGGACAAGGCACAGATACGCAGTATTTT	CASSKGQGTDTQYF
TRBV5-6	NA	TRBD1	TRBJ2-7	TGTGCCAGCAGTTCACAGGGGGCTAGGGAGCAGTACTTC	CASSSQGAREQYF
TRBV7-2	NA	TRBD2	TRBJ2-3	TGTGCCAGCAGCTTAGCGCGGCTAGCGGGGAGCACAGATACGCAGTATTTT	CASSLARLAGSTDTQYF
TRBV13	NA	NA	TRBJ2-5	TGTGCCAGCAGCTCCGTGGAGACCCAGTACTTC	CASSSVETQYF
TRBV7-9	NA	NA	TRBJ2-5	TGTGCCAGCAGGCCCTGGCCAGGGACCCCACTGAGCCAAGAGACCCAGTACTTC	CASRPWPGTPLSQETQYF
TRBV5-6	NA	NA	TRBJ2-6	TGTGCCAGCAGCTCGCGACAGATCTCTGGGGCCAACGTCCTGACTTTC	CASSSRQISGANVLTF
TRBV6-5	NA	TRBD1	TRBJ2-3	TGTGCCAGCAGTTATACCGGGACAGGGCCAACAGATACGCAGTATTTT	CASSYTGTGPTDTQYF
TRBV7-3	NA	TRBD1	TRBJ2-7	TGTGCCAGCAGCCCTGGGGGGACAGGGGCGTCCGAGCAGTACTTC	CASSPGGTGASEQYF
TRBV7-8	NA	TRBD2	TRBJ2-2	TGTGCCAGCAGCTTTCTAGCGGGAGGGCCATGGGACACCGGGGAGCTGTTTTTT	CASSFLAGGPWDTGELFF
TRBV5-5	NA	NA	TRBJ1-1	TGTGCCAGCAGCTTGGCGGGGAAGAACACTGAAGCTTTCTTT	CASSLAGKNTEAFF
TRBV7-9	NA	TRBD1	TRBJ1-6	TGTGCCAGCAGCCCTTCGGACAGGGGGGGGAATTCACCCCTCCACTTT	CASSPSDRGGNSPLHF
TRBV5-1	few	TRBD2	TRBJ2-1	TGCGCCAGCATGGGTGAGACTAGCGGGGGGACTAGCTCCTACAATGAGCAGTTCTTC	CASMGETSGGTSSYNEQFF
TRBV6-1	NA	NA	TRBJ2-2	TGTGCCAGCAGTGGACAGCCTAACACCGGGGAGCTGTTTTTT	CASSGQPNTGELFF
TRBV20-1	NA	NA	TRBJ1-1	TGCAGCGCGGGGACTGAAGCTTTCTTT	CSAGTEAFF
TRBV4-3	NA	TRBD2	TRBJ2-1	TGCGCCAGCAGCCAGGAAGGGACTAACTCCTACAATGAGCAGTTCTTC	CASSQEGTNSYNEQFF
TRBV27	NA	NA	TRBJ1-1	TGTGCCAGCAGTTTATCACCGGGGCGAGGGTCTGAAGCTTTCTTT	CASSLSPGRGSEAFF
TRBV7-6	NA	NA	TRBJ2-2	TGTGCCAGCAGCTTAGTTACTAAGAACACCGGGGAGCTGTTTTTT	CASSLVTKNTGELFF
TRBV5-5	few	NA	TRBJ1-6	TGTGCCAGCAGCTTGACGGACAGTCCCAATTCACCCCTCCACTTT	CASSLTDSPNSPLHF
TRBV6-1	once	NA	TRBJ2-6	TGTGCCAGCAGTGAATATTTTACGACATCTGCCTGGGCCAACGTCCTGACTTTC	CASSEYFTTSAWANVLTF